This entry features one TCR beta chain sequence. Its antigen remains unidentified. No base qualities exist here, and no much larger clone lies one base off it. This record comes from a study of blood T cell repertoires in COVID-19 (dated by TCRdb to 2018 to 2021). About the investigation overall: The collaborator samples originated in the United States, Italy and Spain and spanned the acute and convalescent phases of COVID-19. The material from the prospective study consisted of cDNA or gDNA derived from T cells, B-cell-depleted T cells, or PBMCs. The dataset comprised deeply sampled blood TCRbeta repertoires from subjects exposed to, actively infected with, or recovered from COVID-19. A freely available public database, intended as a resource for researchers studying the immune response to SARS-CoV-2, is where the repertoires were released. The samples were drawn from two sources: the first 160 participants of the ongoing ImmuneRACE study, and approximately 1,300 subjects contributed by 6 global collaborators. The sample metadata nearly always contained a de-identified subject ID, COVID-19 status, age in years and sex. HLA class I and class II types, where available, came from metadata supplied by the sample provider rather than from assay-based typing.

TCRbeta CDR3 regions were amplified from genomic DNA using the immunoSEQ Assay, a bias-controlled multiplex PCR. In the authors' own workflow: The number of nucleated cells in each sample was estimated by amplification of reference gene primers within the assay. To quantify the absolute abundance of each unique TCRbeta CDR3 rearrangement, sequence reads were collapsed and filtered. For each sample, productive Simpson clonality was calculated as the square root of Simpson's diversity index across productive rearrangements. TCRdb carries this immuneACCESS record with in-frame sequences only. Its versions omit some clonotypes, under half of them owing to an unresolved V gene in the studies checked, with the rest unexplained. D and trimming come from the DNA, and the V and J calls and clone size come from that table. This sample lists about 160,000 clones; about 90% were detected once. The leading ten clones occupy more than 4.5% of the sample.

General conclusions and limits of the study: How much clinical and demographic metadata was included differed by source and by participant, and the metadata was provided uncurated.

One collaborating source in Seattle enrolled patients during active infection and followed them longitudinally through the course of disease. Each collaborating institution followed its own protocols to collect whole blood in K2EDTA tubes. For TCRbeta analysis, collaborators shipped samples as frozen whole blood, isolated PBMCs, or DNA extracted from either of those sample types. The TCR comes from a man aged 30-40 years with COVID-19, enrolled during active disease. What was sequenced was peripheral blood.

DNA sequence: TGTGCCTGGACCGGTTATCCAGCGGGGTCGATCAACAATGAGCAGTTCTTC. It translates to CAWTGYPAGSINNEQFF. The receptor chain draws on TRBV30 and TRBJ2-1; TRBD2 aligns with 7 central bases. The CDR3 runs 17 residues from the cysteine to the phenylalanine. This entry keeps only the CDR3 DNA: 51 bases, framed from base 1. Based on the germline V gene (reference sequence), the CDR1 and CDR2 sequences are GTSNPN and SVGIG. V is trimmed back by 4 bases and J by 5 bases, and the junction contains 17 bases that no gene match accounts for.